One sample yielded the 10 T cell receptor beta chains listed below, sequenced in a study of CD8+ T cells in alopecia areata. Once RNA had been extracted, it was reverse transcribed into cDNA to act as the sequencing template. Only in-frame clones appear in the TCRdb table, and some are missing; sequencing was by immunoSEQ multiplex PCR. The sample has over 120,000 clones, roughly 50% seen once; the top ten hold approximately 6.5%. This specimen consisted of CD4+ T cells sorted from blood, obtained at week 0. The receptor source for this set is a human donor with alopecia areata.

The chain combines TRBV5-4 with TRBJ1-1; D gene unclear. The germline V gene encodes CDR1 SGHNT and CDR2 YYREEE (reference sequence). The V end lost 4 bases, the J end lost 0 bases, and 10 bases lay between the germline ends. The CDR3 contains 14 residues. The CDR3: CASSPSAMNTEAFF. CDR3 DNA sequence: TGTGCCAGCAGCCCATCGGCCATGAACACTGAAGCTTTCTTT.

This clone was counted between two and nine times. The same CDR3 also results from other DNA sequences found in this sample. The rearrangement joins TRBV25-1 to TRBJ1-2, with D hard to call. In germline, CDR1 is MGHDK, CDR2 SYGVNS. The CDR3 has 13 amino acids. The V gene lost 2 bases and the J gene lost 4 bases, with 8 bases spanning the gap. CDR3 nucleotide sequence: TGTGCCAGCAGTGAAGCAGGTGGCTATGGCTACACCTTC. Residues: CASSEAGGYGYTF.

The gene calls are TRBV7-2 and TRBJ2-1; D might be TRBD2 (6 bases). Per the germline V gene, CDR1 is SGHTA and CDR2 is FQGNSA. CDR3 size: 13 residues. V was clipped by 5 bases and J by 8 bases, with 13 bases between them. The CDR3 DNA reads TGTGCCAGCAGCCCGCGGGGTCCCTATGAGCAGTTCTTC. Translation: CASSPRGPYEQFF.

For the CDR3, the DNA is TGTGCCAGCAGTTACAGTGGACAGGGGTTTTACAATGAGCAGTTCTTC. It translates to CASSYSGQGFYNEQFF. The chain carries TRBV6-5 and TRBJ2-1; 9 bases map to TRBD1. V dropped 2 bases and J dropped 4; count of bases not matched to a gene: 6. CDR1 and CDR2 from the germline V gene are MNHEY and SVGAGI. The CDR3 covers 16 residues.

V gene TRBV2 combines with J gene TRBJ2-3; D gene ambiguous. V dropped 2 bases and J dropped 2 bases, with 5 bases sitting between them. The CDR3 runs 13 residues. CDR1 and CDR2 (germline): SNHLY, FYNNEI. As DNA, the CDR3 is TGTGCCAGCAGTGAAAGGTACACAGATACGCAGTATTTT. Protein sequence: CASSERYTDTQYF.

This clone was found once. The CDR3 DNA reads TGTGCCAGCAGTGAAGCTTGGGATGAGCAGTTCTTC. Translation: CASSEAWDEQFF. The V call is TRBV2, the J call TRBJ2-1; no clear D gene. Deletions cut 0 bases from V and 8 bases from J, with 5 bases between. CDR1 is SNHLY, CDR2 FYNNEI, per germline. There are 12 residues in the CDR3.

The chain links TRBV4-3 to TRBJ1-2; possible D gene TRBD1, 6 bases. The germline CDR1 and CDR2 sequences are LGHNA and YSLEER. This CDR3 has 14 amino acids. V lost 1 base, J lost 0 bases, and 6 bases lay in between. DNA of the CDR3: TGCGCCAGCAGCCAAGGACAGGCTAACTATGGCTACACCTTC. It encodes CASSQGQANYGYTF.

V usage is TRBV6-5 and J usage is TRBJ2-7, with 7 bases that match TRBD1. This CDR3 is 16 amino acids long. The germline V gene has CDR1 MNHEY and CDR2 SVGAGI. The junction had 12 bases not matched to a gene; V was cut back by 4 bases and J by 3 bases. This chain's CDR3 is CASSFIGHQGVYEQYF. The CDR3, as DNA: TGTGCCAGCAGTTTCATTGGACACCAGGGGGTCTACGAGCAGTACTTC.

This sequence joins TRBV7-2 and TRBJ2-7, with a tentative D call TRBD2 (5 bases). This CDR3 has 14 amino acids. V lost 5 bases, J lost 4 bases, and 15 bases lay in between. The V gene's germline CDR1 is SGHTA and CDR2 FQGNSA. The CDR3 DNA sequence: TGTGCCAGCAGCCCCCTCGGGATTTTTTACGAGCAGTACTTC. It encodes CASSPLGIFYEQYF.

The chain joins TRBV5-1 to TRBJ2-3; D gene uncertain. This CDR3 comprises 16 residues. Germline loops: CDR1 SGHRS, CDR2 YFSETQ. V was pared by 3 bases and J by 0 bases, with 14 bases between. CDR3 coding DNA: TGCGCCAGCAGCTCCGGGTCAAATCCTAGCACAGATACGCAGTATTTT. Encoded protein: CASSSGSNPSTDTQYF.